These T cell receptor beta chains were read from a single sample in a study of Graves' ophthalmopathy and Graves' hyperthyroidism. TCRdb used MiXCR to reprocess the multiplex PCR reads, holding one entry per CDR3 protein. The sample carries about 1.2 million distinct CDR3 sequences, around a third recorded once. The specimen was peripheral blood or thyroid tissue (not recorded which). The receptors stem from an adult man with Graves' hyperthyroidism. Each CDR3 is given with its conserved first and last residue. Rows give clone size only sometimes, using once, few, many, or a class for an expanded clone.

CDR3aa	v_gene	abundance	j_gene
CASSRKLDSYYGYTF	TRBV19	many	TRBJ1-2
CASSLDLAGGRRYEQYF	TRBV5-5	few	TRBJ2-7
CASSLDRAPYTEAFF	TRBV7-9	few	TRBJ1-1
CASSVSGGTQETQYF	TRBV9	many	TRBJ2-5
CASSFTNRYSGYTF	TRBV11-1	few	TRBJ1-2
CASSLRGDSDTQYF	TRBV7-6	-	TRBJ2-3
CAAESESSYEQYF	TRBV10-3	-	TRBJ2-7
CASSTSTNTGELFF	TRBV6-5	-	TRBJ2-2
CAWSDGGLSYEQYF	TRBV30	-	TRBJ2-7
CASWERQGSTIYF	TRBV7-9	-	TRBJ1-3
CASSPSGQQNNSPLHF	TRBV12-3/TRBV12-4	few	TRBJ1-6
CAISEMGQGGTEAFF	TRBV10-3	-	TRBJ1-1
CASSLNRVEVQRSDSPLHF	TRBV7-2	many	TRBJ1-6
CASSVHNYGYTF	TRBV7-9	many	TRBJ1-2
CAISASNRAHYGYTF	TRBV10-3	many	TRBJ1-2
CAMGMTRETYEQYF	TRBV10-3	-	TRBJ2-7